Each of the 22 T cell receptor beta chains below was sequenced from the same sample in a study of cytomegalovirus exposure and HLA in healthy donors. The PCR contained 60 Vbeta and 13 Jbeta primers. Repertoires were generated with immunoSEQ multiplex PCR, while TCRdb's copy carries only in-frame clones and drops some. The sample has about 230,000 clones, around 84% seen once; the top ten hold about 0.22%. The sample consisted of PBMCs. The receptors were sampled from a girl aged 2-15 years in good health and CMV-seronegative.

The chain combines TRBV11-3 with TRBJ2-4; D is perhaps TRBD2 (6 bases). The CDR3 consists of 13 residues. Trimming left V 1 base short and J 8 bases short, with 9 bases between. Germline assignment: CDR1 SGHNT and CDR2 YENEEA. CDR3 sequence (DNA): TGTGCCAGCAGCTTAGGCGGGGCGGACATTCAGTACTTC. Its protein is CASSLGGADIQYF.

V is TRBV7-9 and J is TRBJ1-1, with 7 bases that match TRBD1. CDR3 size: 15 residues. Germline CDR1 and CDR2: SEHNR and FQNEAQ (reference sequence). V lost 3 bases to trimming and J lost 0 bases; unmatched junction nucleotides: 4. CDR3 coding DNA: TGTGCCAGCAGCTTGAGGGGGCGGATGAACACTGAAGCTTTCTTT. Translated, it gives CASSLRGRMNTEAFF.

The V call is TRBV6-1, the J call TRBJ1-1; D is uncertain. V shed 0 bases and J shed 6 bases, with 2 bases lying between them. The CDR3 has 11 residues. Per the germline V gene, CDR1 is MNHNS and CDR2 is SASEGT. CDR3 protein: CASSEAAEAFF. The CDR3 bases are TGTGCCAGCAGTGAAGCCGCTGAAGCTTTCTTT.

This sequence joins TRBV19 and TRBJ2-5; 9 nucleotides agree with TRBD2. CDR1 LNHDA and CDR2 SQIVND come from the germline V gene (reference sequence). This CDR3 contains 19 residues. The ends lost 3 bases at V and 1 base at J; junction bases unmatched: 15. CDR3 sequence: CASSIPPGREGYTQETQYF. CDR3 DNA sequence: TGTGCCAGTAGTATTCCTCCAGGGCGGGAGGGCTATACCCAAGAGACCCAGTACTTC.

The rearrangement joins TRBV2 to TRBJ1-4; tentatively, D is TRBD1 (6 bases). Germline values: CDR1 SNHLY, CDR2 FYNNEI. CDR3 length: 14 amino acids. V lost 5 bases, J lost 5 bases, and 12 bases lay in between. CDR3 nucleotides: TGTGCCAGCAGTTTGGGGGCCCTGAATGAAAAACTGTTTTTT. Translated: CASSLGALNEKLFF.

The chain joins TRBV6-5 to TRBJ1-2; 9 positions agree with TRBD1. Trimming cost V 0 bases and J 4 bases; bases outside gene matches: 3. Germline CDR1 and CDR2: MNHEY and SVGAGI. The CDR3 loop spans 15 amino acids. The CDR3 region is CASSYSGQGTYGYTF. The CDR3, as DNA: TGTGCCAGCAGTTACTCCGGACAGGGGACCTATGGCTACACCTTC.

The chain couples TRBV5-4 to TRBJ2-2; 9 bases map to TRBD1. From germline, CDR1 is SGHNT and CDR2 YYREEE (reference sequence). J gave up 5 bases and V 4 bases, and 9 bases lay outside the gene matches. CDR3 size: 16 residues. The CDR3 DNA follows: TGTGCCAGCAGCCTTCCGGGACAGGGCATTACCGGGGAGCTGTTTTTT. This gives the protein CASSLPGQGITGELFF.

The chain links TRBV27 to TRBJ2-3; TRBD2 agrees at 8 bases. The CDR3 length is 11 residues. Trimming cost V 4 bases and J 15 bases; bases outside gene matches: 6. CDR1 is MNHEY, CDR2 SMNVEV, per germline (reference sequence). CDR3 protein: CASSSAGAIYF. The CDR3 DNA follows: TGTGCCAGCAGTTCAGCGGGGGCGATATATTTT.

Remarks on this clone: Relative to the germline gene, one junction end is altered; a read error may explain this. This sequence joins TRBV7-9 and TRBJ2-3; D gene uncertain. This CDR3 region has 13 residues. Germline lookup yields CDR1 SEHNR and CDR2 FQNEAQ (reference sequence). The CDR3 loop reads CSSSLTAFDTQYF. DNA for the CDR3: TGTTCCAGCAGCTTAACAGCCTTCGATACGCAGTATTTT. The whole variable domain, remainder taken from reference TRBV7-9 and TRBJ2-3, is DTGVSQNPRHKITKRGQNVTFRCDPISEHNRLYWYRQTLGQGPEFLTYFQNEAQLEKSRLLSDRFSAERPKGSFSTLEIQRTEQGDSAMYLCSSSLTAFDTQYFGPGTRLTVL.

In this sample, this clone turned up a few times. This chain links TRBV19 with TRBJ1-1; D unresolved. The CDR3 consists of 11 residues. The V end lost 3 bases, the J end lost 4 bases, and 3 bases lay between the germline ends. The germline gives CDR1 LNHDA, CDR2 SQIVND (reference sequence). As DNA, the CDR3 is TGTGCCAGTAGTATCGGCACTGAAGCTTTCTTT. Translating gives CASSIGTEAFF.

V usage is TRBV5-1 and J usage is TRBJ2-7; D might be TRBD1 (6 bases). V lost 4 bases and J lost 4, with 12 bases in between. Germline V gene sequence: CDR1 SGHRS, CDR2 YFSETQ. CDR3 length: 13 residues. For the CDR3, the DNA is TGCGCCAGCAGCCCCCGGACAGCATACGAGCAGTACTTC. This encodes CASSPRTAYEQYF.

The chain employs TRBV7-9 and TRBJ2-7; the D is unclear. CDR3 length equals 13 residues. Germline V gene data show CDR1 as SEHNR and CDR2 as FQNEAQ (reference sequence). Trimming took 0 bases from V and 3 from J, leaving 6 bases between them. The CDR3 region is CASSLAQNYEQYF. The CDR3 DNA sequence: TGTGCCAGCAGCTTAGCCCAGAACTACGAGCAGTACTTC.

The CDR3 region has the DNA TGTGCCACCCGACGTGCAGCGGATAACACTGAAGCTTTCTTT. It is translated as CATRRAADNTEAFF. The J gene is TRBJ1-1, the V gene TRBV10-3; D uncertain. Trimming shortened V by 10 bases and J by 2 bases, and 17 bases separated the two germline ends. The CDR3 spans 14 residues. Germline loops: CDR1 ENHRY, CDR2 SYGVKD.

This clone came up a few times. V is TRBV6-5 and J is TRBJ1-1; TRBD1 agrees at 10 bases. Germline CDR1 reads MNHEY; CDR2 reads SVGAGI. The V gene end was trimmed by 6 bases and the J gene end by 4 bases; junction bases not matched to a gene: 2. The CDR3 length is 13 residues. CDR3 coding DNA: TGTGCCAGCAGGCGGACAGGGGGCACTGAAGCTTTCTTT. Its translation: CASRRTGGTEAFF.

CDR3 sequence (DNA): TGTGCCAGCAGTTACACATTGAGCGGGAGCGGGGAGACCCAGTACTTC. Translating gives CASSYTLSGSGETQYF. The V and J genes are TRBV6-6 and TRBJ2-5, with 8 bases that match TRBD2. Germline-derived CDR1 and CDR2 are MNHNY and SVGAGI (reference sequence). The CDR3 length is 16 residues. The J segment lost 5 bases and the V segment lost 2 bases, leaving 10 bases of the junction unmatched.

The chain has TRBV6-1 and TRBJ2-3, with D possibly matching TRBD1 (5 bases). Germline CDR1 and CDR2: MNHNS and SASEGT. V dropped 7 bases and J dropped 3 bases, with 8 bases sitting between them. This CDR3 region has 12 residues. The CDR3 nucleotides are TGTGCCAGCATGTACAGGACAGATACGCAGTATTTT. This encodes CASMYRTDTQYF.

This clone was counted once. The V call is TRBV7-9, the J call TRBJ2-1; 11 bases are shared with TRBD2. CDR3 length equals 14 residues. Germline trimming cut 5 bases from V and 6 bases from J; bases unmatched to any gene: 3. Germline V gives CDR1 SEHNR, CDR2 FQNEAQ (reference sequence). CDR3 bases: TGTGCCAGCAGCACGACTAGCGGGGTCAATGAGCAGTTCTTC. Its translation is CASSTTSGVNEQFF.

The chain carries TRBV6-5 and TRBJ1-6; 8 bases are a match to TRBD1. V was pared by 6 bases and J by 7 bases, with 8 bases of the junction left unmatched. The CDR3 has 15 residues. The germline CDR1 and CDR2 sequences are MNHEY and SVGAGI. The CDR3 nucleotides are TGTGCCAGCAGGGACGACAGGGGTCGGAATTCACCCCTCCACTTT. This codes for CASRDDRGRNSPLHF.

The J gene is TRBJ2-3, the V gene TRBV11-1, with TRBD2 identical over 12 bases. From germline, CDR1 is SGHAT and CDR2 FQDESV (reference sequence). The junction had 4 bases not matched to a gene; V was cut back by 3 bases and J by 0 bases. The CDR3 totals 17 residues. The CDR3 nucleotides are TGTGCCAGCAGCTTGACTAGCGGGGGAGGTAGCACAGATACGCAGTATTTT. Protein: CASSLTSGGGSTDTQYF.

This chain uses TRBV6-5 with TRBJ1-1; 8 nucleotides line up with TRBD1. The ends lost 6 bases at V and 6 bases at J; junction bases unmatched: 9. Germline V CDR1 and CDR2: MNHEY, SVGAGI. The CDR3 length is 14 residues. The CDR3 reads CASRRQGLVPEAFF. CDR3 DNA: TGTGCCAGCAGACGACAGGGGCTAGTGCCTGAAGCTTTCTTT.

The chain carries TRBV29-1 and TRBJ2-7; possibly TRBD1 for D (6 bases). Germline lookup yields CDR1 SQVTM and CDR2 ANQGSEA. With 0 bases removed from V and 4 bases from J, the gap between germline ends came to 13 bases. The CDR3 contains 14 residues. The CDR3 DNA follows: TGCAGCGTTGAAGATGCAGGACAGAGGTACGAGCAGTACTTC. Translated, it gives CSVEDAGQRYEQYF.

The chain employs TRBV7-6 and TRBJ2-7; tentative D call: TRBD1 (6 bases). Germline V gene sequence: CDR1 SGHVS, CDR2 FNYEAQ. The CDR3 has 16 amino acids. Trimming removed 2 bases at V and 0 bases at J, with 14 bases between. The CDR3 DNA follows: TGTGCCAGCAGCTTAACCCCGGACAGTAGCTCCTACGAGCAGTACTTC. As protein: CASSLTPDSSSYEQYF.